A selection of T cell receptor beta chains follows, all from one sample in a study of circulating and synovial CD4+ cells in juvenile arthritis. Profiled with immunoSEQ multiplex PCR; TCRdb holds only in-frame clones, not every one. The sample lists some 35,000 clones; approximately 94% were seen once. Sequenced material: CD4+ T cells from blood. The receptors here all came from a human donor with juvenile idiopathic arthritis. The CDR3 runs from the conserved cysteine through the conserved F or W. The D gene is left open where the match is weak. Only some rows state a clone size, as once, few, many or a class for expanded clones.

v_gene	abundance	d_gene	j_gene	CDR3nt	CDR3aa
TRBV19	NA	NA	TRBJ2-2	TGTGCCAGTAGTACCCGACAGACGAACACCGGGGAGCTGTTTTTT	CASSTRQTNTGELFF
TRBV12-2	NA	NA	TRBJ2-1	TGTGCAAGTCGCCGCCGGGGGTGTGGGACTAGCTACAATGAGCAGTTCTTC	CASRRRGCGTSYNEQFF
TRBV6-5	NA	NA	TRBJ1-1	TGTGCCAGCACAAACAGGGATGCAGCTTTCTTT	CASTNRDAAFF
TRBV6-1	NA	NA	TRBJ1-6	TGTGCCGGCGGACTTAATTCACCCCTCCACTTT	CAGGLNSPLHF
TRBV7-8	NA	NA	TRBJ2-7	TGTGCCAGCAGCTCGACAGAGAACTACGAGCAGTACTTC	CASSSTENYEQYF
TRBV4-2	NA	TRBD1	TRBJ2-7	TGTGCCAGCAGCCAAGATAGGGACAGAAACGAGCAGTACTTC	CASSQDRDRNEQYF
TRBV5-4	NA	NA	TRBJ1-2	TGTGCCAGCAGCTGGGGGGGTCCGAAGTCCAACTATGGCTACACCTTC	CASSWGGPKSNYGYTF
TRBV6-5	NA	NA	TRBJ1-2	TGTGCCGCCCGAAGGGGCGGTGGCTACACCTTC	CAARRGGGYTF
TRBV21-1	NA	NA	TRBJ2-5	TGTGCCAGCAGCAAAGAGGACACCCCCCAAGAGACCCAGTACTTC	CASSKEDTPQETQYF
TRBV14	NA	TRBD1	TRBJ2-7	TGTGCCAGCAGCCTTCCGGGACAGGGGTCCTACGAGCAGTACTTC	CASSLPGQGSYEQYF
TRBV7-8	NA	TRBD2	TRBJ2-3	TGTGCCAGCAGCCCCTACCCGAACGGGGGGGCAGATACGCAGTATTTT	CASSPYPNGGADTQYF
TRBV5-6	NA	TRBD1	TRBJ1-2	TGTGCCAGCGCACAGGGGACGTATGGCTACACCTTC	CASAQGTYGYTF
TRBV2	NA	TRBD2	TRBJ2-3	TGTGCCAGCGTCCCGGGGCGAGCGGGGGCTGGGGTAGATACGCAGTATTTT	CASVPGRAGAGVDTQYF
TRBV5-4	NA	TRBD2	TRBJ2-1	TGTGCCAGCAGGATCGGACTAGCGGCGGGCAATGAGCAGTTCTTC	CASRIGLAAGNEQFF
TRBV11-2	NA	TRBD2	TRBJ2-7	TGTGCCAGCAGCCCCCGAGGGACTAGCGGGGGGGGGTACGAGCAGTACTTC	CASSPRGTSGGGYEQYF
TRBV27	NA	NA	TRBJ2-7	TGTGCCAGCAGTCCAACAGGGTTACGGGAGCAGTACTTC	CASSPTGLREQYF
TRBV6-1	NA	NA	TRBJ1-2	TGTGCCAGCTTGGGAGCCAATAATAACTATGGCTACACCTTC	CASLGANNNYGYTF
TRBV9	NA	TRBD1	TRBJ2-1	TGTGCCAGCAGCGTACGGACAGGGGGCGATGAGCAGTTCTTC	CASSVRTGGDEQFF
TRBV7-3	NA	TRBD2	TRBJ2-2	TGTGCCAGCAGCTCGGGACTAGCGGGGGCAACGGGAACCGGGGAGCTGTTTTTT	CASSSGLAGATGTGELFF
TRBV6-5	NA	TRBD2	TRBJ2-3	TGTGCCAGCAGTTACTCCTGGACTAGCAGAGAAGATACGCAGTATTTT	CASSYSWTSREDTQYF
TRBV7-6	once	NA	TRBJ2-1	TGTGCCAGCAGCTTATTCAGGGGCCCTTTCGACTCCTACAATGAGCAGTTCTTC	CASSLFRGPFDSYNEQFF
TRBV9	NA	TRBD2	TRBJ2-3	TGTGCCAGCAGCCCAGACCCATCGCAGCGGGGGGGCCTATCCAGCACAGATACGCAGTATTTT	CASSPDPSQRGGLSSTDTQYF
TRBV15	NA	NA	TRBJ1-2	TGTGCCACCAGCAGAACAGGGCGTTATAACTATGGCTACACCTTC	CATSRTGRYNYGYTF
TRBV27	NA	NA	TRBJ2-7	TGTGCCAGCAACCCCCGACATCTACCCTACGAGCAGTACTTC	CASNPRHLPYEQYF
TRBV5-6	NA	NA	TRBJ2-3	TGTGCCAGCAGCTTCCCCAGGGATACGCAGTATTTT	CASSFPRDTQYF
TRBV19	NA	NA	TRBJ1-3	TGTGCCAGTAGCTATGGGACACCCGGAAACACCATATATTTT	CASSYGTPGNTIYF
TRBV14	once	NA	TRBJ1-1	TGTGCCAGCAGCCGGATTGGGGGAGGTACTGAAGCTTTCTTT	CASSRIGGGTEAFF
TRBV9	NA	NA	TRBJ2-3	TGTGCCAGCAGCGCCTCCCCTAGAGAGGCAGATACGCAGTATTTT	CASSASPREADTQYF
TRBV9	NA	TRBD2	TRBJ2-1	TGTGCCAGCAGCAAGGGGATAGCGGGGGGGGATGAGCAGTTCTTC	CASSKGIAGGDEQFF
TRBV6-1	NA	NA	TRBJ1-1	TGTGCCAGCAGTGACCCTTATAGTCCACTAGCTTTCTTT	CASSDPYSPLAFF
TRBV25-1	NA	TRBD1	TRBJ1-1	TGTGCCAGCAGTGCACCCCCGGGACAGGGGGAGGTGCACAGAGGTGAATTCTTT	CASSAPPGQGEVHRGEFF
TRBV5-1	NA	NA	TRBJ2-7	TGCGCCAGCAGCTTGGAAGTACAGCACGAGCAGTACTTC	CASSLEVQHEQYF
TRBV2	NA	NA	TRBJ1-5	TGTGCCAGCAGTGGTCTGGCCAGTAGCAATCAGCCCCAGCATTTT	CASSGLASSNQPQHF
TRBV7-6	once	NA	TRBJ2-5	TGTGCCAGCAGCTTAGGCGGCGCGCCCGAAGAGACCCAGTACTTC	CASSLGGAPEETQYF
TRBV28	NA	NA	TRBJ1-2	TGTGCCAGCAGTTCCCCCCCCGCAGCTAACTATGGCTACCCCTTC	CASSSPPAANYGYPF
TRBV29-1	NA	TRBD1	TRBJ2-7	TGCAGCGTTGTCCCCCTAGACAGGGGCTACGAGCAGTACTTC	CSVVPLDRGYEQYF
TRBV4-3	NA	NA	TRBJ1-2	TGCGCCAGCAGCCAAGATGTCAGAACTAACTATGGCTACACCTTC	CASSQDVRTNYGYTF
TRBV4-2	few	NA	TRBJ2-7	TGTGCCAGCAGCCAAGCCAGTCGCGAGCAGTACTTC	CASSQASREQYF
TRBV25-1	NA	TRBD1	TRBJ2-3	TGTGCCAGCAGTGGAGGGGACAGGGCGTGGGATACGCAGTATTTT	CASSGGDRAWDTQYF
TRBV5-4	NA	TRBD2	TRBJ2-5	TGTGCCAGCAGCTCCGTTCTAGCGGGACCCTCGGAGACCCAGTACTTC	CASSSVLAGPSETQYF
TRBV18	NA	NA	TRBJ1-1	TGTGCCAGCTCACTAGCTGGAACGTTGAACACTGAAGCTTTCTTT	CASSLAGTLNTEAFF
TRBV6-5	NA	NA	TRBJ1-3	TGTGCCAGCAGGCCCCCAGGGGCTCCCGGAAACACCATATATTTT	CASRPPGAPGNTIYF
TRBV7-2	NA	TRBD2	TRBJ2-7	TGTGCCAGCAGGTCGGCTAGCGGGTCCTACGAGCAGTACTTC	CASRSASGSYEQYF
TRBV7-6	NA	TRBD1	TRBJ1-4	TGTGCCAGCAGGATGGACAGGGGCGAAAAACTGTTTTTT	CASRMDRGEKLFF
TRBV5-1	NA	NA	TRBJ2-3	TGCGCCAGCAGCGGGGGGGCTAGCACAGATACGCAGTATTTT	CASSGGASTDTQYF
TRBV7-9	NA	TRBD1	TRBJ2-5	TGTGCCAGCAGCTCCGGGACAGGGTCCAAGTACTTC	CASSSGTGSKYF
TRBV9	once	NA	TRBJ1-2	TGTGCCAGCAGCTCCGGGAAAAACTATGGCTACACCTTC	CASSSGKNYGYTF
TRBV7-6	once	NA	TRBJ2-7	TGTGCCAGCAGCTTAGCTGAGGGCTTTAGTTCCTACGAGCAGTACTTC	CASSLAEGFSSYEQYF
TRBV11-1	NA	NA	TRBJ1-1	TGTGCCAGCAGCTCCGGGGGGGCGAACACTGAAGCTTTCTTT	CASSSGGANTEAFF
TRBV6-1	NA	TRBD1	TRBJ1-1	TGTGCCAGCAGTAGATCGGGACAGTCGAACACTGAAGCTTTCTTT	CASSRSGQSNTEAFF